The 30 T cell receptor beta chains reported below all come from one sample, sequenced in a study of blood T cell repertoires in COVID-19. TCRdb's copy holds only in-frame clones and misses some; the assay was immunoSEQ multiplex PCR. The sample consists of about 310,000 clones, roughly 90% of them appearing once. Sequencing input: peripheral blood. The receptors derive from a man younger than 30 with active or convalescent COVID-19.

The chain links TRBV9 to TRBJ2-7, with 8 bases identical to TRBD1. Germline loops: CDR1 SGDLS, CDR2 YYNGEE. The junction had 2 bases not matched to a gene; V was cut back by 0 bases and J by 0 bases. The length of the CDR3 is 15 residues. CDR3 in DNA: TGTGCCAGCAGCGTAGGGGACAGGAGCTCCTACGAGCAGTACTTC. Its translation: CASSVGDRSSYEQYF.

The V gene is TRBV19, the J gene TRBJ2-7, with D maybe TRBD2 (6 bases). The V and J ends lost 6 bases and 0 bases respectively, with 9 bases between them. This CDR3 is 13 amino acids long. CDR1 and CDR2 from the germline V gene are LNHDA and SQIVND (reference sequence). As DNA, the CDR3 is TGTGCCAGTAGGGCGGGGAGCTCCTACGAGCAGTACTTC. This translates into CASRAGSSYEQYF.

The rearrangement uses TRBV5-1 and TRBJ1-1; a possible D gene is TRBD1 (5 bases). The CDR3 loop spans 15 amino acids. Per germline, CDR1 SGHRS and CDR2 YFSETQ. V shed 0 bases and J shed 1 base, with 10 bases lying between them. CDR3 coding DNA: TGCGCCAGCAGCTTGGTGGCCGGGGGGAACACTGAAGCTTTCTTT. Encoded protein: CASSLVAGGNTEAFF.

In its sample, this clone was seen a few times. This chain connects TRBV27 to TRBJ1-2; unclear D gene. The CDR3 consists of 13 residues. V dropped 6 bases and J dropped 6 bases, with 14 bases sitting between them. Germline CDR1 is MNHEY and CDR2 is SMNVEV (reference sequence). The CDR3 spells CASRAGSIHGYTF. Here the CDR3 DNA reads TGTGCCAGCAGAGCAGGCAGCATCCATGGCTACACCTTC.

The gene calls are TRBV5-1 and TRBJ2-7, with a weak D call TRBD1 (5 bases). CDR3 length: 15 residues. Germline V CDR1 and CDR2: SGHRS, YFSETQ. Trimming removed 4 bases from V and 0 bases from J, with 14 bases in between. CDR3 region: CASSADPGSSYEQYF. DNA for the CDR3: TGCGCCAGCAGCGCCGACCCAGGGTCCTCCTACGAGCAGTACTTC.

V and J are TRBV19 and TRBJ2-1; TRBD2 agrees at 8 bases. Germline V CDR1 and CDR2: LNHDA, SQIVND (reference sequence). The CDR3 sequence is 15 residues long. V dropped 1 base and J dropped 6; count of bases not matched to a gene: 5. This CDR3 is CASSIVSGAGNEQFF. In nucleotides, the CDR3 is TGTGCCAGTAGTATAGTTAGCGGGGCGGGCAATGAGCAGTTCTTC.

The V and J genes are TRBV29-1 and TRBJ2-6; 10 nucleotides line up with TRBD1. Germline loops: CDR1 SQVTM, CDR2 ANQGSEA. The CDR3 has 16 amino acids. Unmatched junction bases numbered 7, after V lost 8 bases and J lost 0 bases. CDR3 nucleotides: TGCAGCTTGGGAGGGACAGGGGACTCTGGGGCCAACGTCCTGACTTTC. Amino acid sequence: CSLGGTGDSGANVLTF.

V usage is TRBV19 and J usage is TRBJ1-5; TRBD1 is a possible D gene (5 bases). The V and J ends lost 7 bases and 3 bases respectively, with 10 bases between them. This CDR3 is built from 13 residues. CDR1 and CDR2 from the germline V gene are LNHDA and SQIVND (reference sequence). The CDR3 coding sequence is TGTGCCAGTACCCGACAGATCAATCAGCCCCAGCATTTT. Amino acids: CASTRQINQPQHF.

In this sample, this clone turned up once. V is TRBV4-3 and J is TRBJ2-3, with D possibly TRBD2 on 6 matching bases. Trimming shortened V by 4 bases and J by 1 base, and 9 bases separated the two germline ends. The CDR3 is made up of 14 amino acids. Germline V CDR1 and CDR2: LGHNA, YSLEER. This CDR3 reads CASSRGDGTDTQYF. The CDR3 nucleotides are TGCGCCAGCAGCCGGGGGGACGGCACAGATACGCAGTATTTT.

This chain links TRBV7-2 with TRBJ1-4; the D gene is possibly TRBD1 (5 bases). This CDR3 is built from 14 residues. CDR1 and CDR2 from the germline V gene are SGHTA and FQGNSA. With 0 bases removed from V and 11 bases from J, the gap between germline ends came to 13 bases. The CDR3 bases are TGTGCCAGCAGCTTAGCGATGGGGCCCCTCAAACTGTTTTTT. Its translation: CASSLAMGPLKLFF.

This rearrangement joins TRBV23-1 to TRBJ2-7, with a tentative D call TRBD1 (6 bases). TRBV23-1 is recorded as an ORF, its role being uncertain. There are 12 residues in the CDR3. Between the trimmed V and J ends, which lost 7 bases and 6 bases, there was a span of 13 bases. CDR3 nucleotides: TGCGCCAGCAAAACAGGGCGAGTCGAGCAGTACTTC. Translation: CASKTGRVEQYF.

A note on this clone: An end of the junction differs from the germline gene, which may be a read error. The genes are TRBV6-1 and TRBJ2-4; 7 nucleotides agree with TRBD1. Germline V gives CDR1 MNHNS, CDR2 SASEGT. The CDR3 totals 18 residues. CDR3 sequence: CASREVGRQGTNKNIQYF. The DNA of the CDR3 is TGTGCCAGCAGAGAAGTGGGCCGACAGGGAACTAACAAAAACATTCAGTACTTC.

The gene calls are TRBV7-8 and TRBJ2-7, with 10 nucleotides matching TRBD1. With V trimmed by 1 base and J by 1 base, 4 bases remained unmatched. The germline V gene encodes CDR1 SGHVS and CDR2 FQNEAQ. This CDR3 has 16 amino acids. CDR3 DNA sequence: TGTGCCAGCAGCTTAGGAGGGACAGGGGCATCCTACGAGCAGTACTTC. Its translation is CASSLGGTGASYEQYF.

This clone was seen at least ten times. The chain uses TRBV27 and TRBJ2-7; D is possibly TRBD1 (6 bases). Germline CDR1 is MNHEY and CDR2 is SMNVEV (reference sequence). Trimming left V 4 bases short and J 5 bases short, with 12 bases between. This CDR3 has 13 residues. DNA of the CDR3: TGTGCCAGCAGTTCTTACAGGGTCAACGAGCAGTACTTC. It translates to CASSSYRVNEQYF.

The V gene is TRBV12-3 or TRBV12-4, the J gene TRBJ2-5; 8 bases agree with TRBD2. The CDR3 has 13 residues. Germline trimming cut 5 bases from V and 9 bases from J; bases unmatched to any gene: 8. This CDR3 reads CASSNSGLGSQYF. DNA for the CDR3: TGTGCCAGCAGTAACTCGGGACTAGGGTCCCAGTACTTC.

The chain uses TRBV4-1 and TRBJ2-2; D may be TRBD2 (6 bases). The length of the CDR3 is 16 residues. CDR1 and CDR2 from the germline V gene are MGHRA and YSYEKL. The V gene lost 1 base and the J gene lost 0 bases, with 9 bases spanning the gap. The CDR3 here is CASSQGRGPNTGELFF. The CDR3 DNA is TGCGCCAGCAGCCAAGGGAGGGGACCGAACACCGGGGAGCTGTTTTTT.

This chain connects TRBV12-3 or TRBV12-4 to TRBJ2-7; D might be TRBD2 (5 bases). The CDR3 is 12 amino acids. The germline V and J ends were trimmed by 6 bases and 4 bases, with 10 bases remaining between them. The CDR3 protein is CASSPGIYEQYF. CDR3 nucleotide sequence: TGTGCCAGCAGCCCGGGAATATACGAGCAGTACTTC.

A single count supports this clone. This chain connects TRBV27 to TRBJ2-7, with TRBD2 identical over 11 bases. This CDR3 contains 14 residues. Germline values: CDR1 MNHEY, CDR2 SMNVEV (reference sequence). Unmatched junction bases numbered 8, after V lost 8 bases and J lost 5 bases. CDR3 protein: CASGILAGGHEQYF. In nucleotides, the CDR3 is TGTGCCAGCGGGATTCTAGCGGGAGGCCACGAGCAGTACTTC.

V and J are TRBV13 and TRBJ1-1, with D perhaps matching TRBD1 (6 bases). The V gene lost 2 bases and the J gene lost 0 bases, with 13 bases spanning the gap. CDR3 length: 16 amino acids. CDR1 is PRHDT and CDR2 is FYEKMQ in the germline V gene (reference sequence). The CDR3 loop is CASSLRTRGVNTEAFF. DNA of the CDR3: TGTGCCAGCAGCTTAAGAACCAGGGGAGTGAACACTGAAGCTTTCTTT.

The chain joins TRBV3-1 (or the pseudogene TRBV3-2) to TRBJ2-2; D possibly corresponds to TRBD2 (6 bases). The CDR3 runs 18 residues. V dropped 5 bases and J dropped 0 bases, with 19 bases sitting between them. Germline-derived CDR1 and CDR2 are LGHDT and YNNKEL (reference sequence). CDR3 DNA: TGTGCCAGCAGCAGGGAGGCTTTGGGAATAACGAACACCGGGGAGCTGTTTTTT. Encoded protein: CASSREALGITNTGELFF.

The V and J genes are TRBV27 and TRBJ1-2; D is unresolved. Trimming removed 0 bases from V and 6 bases from J, with 8 bases in between. CDR3 length: 13 residues. Germline-derived CDR1 and CDR2 are MNHEY and SMNVEV (reference sequence). The CDR3 here is CASSLSPRNGYTF. The CDR3 DNA follows: TGTGCCAGCAGTTTATCACCGCGGAATGGCTACACCTTC.

V gene TRBV5-1 combines with J gene TRBJ1-4; 7 bases are shared with TRBD1. The V gene end was trimmed by 4 bases and the J gene end by 7 bases; junction bases not matched to a gene: 7. Looked up from germline, CDR1 is SGHRS and CDR2 is YFSETQ. This CDR3 comprises 14 residues. The CDR3 DNA reads TGCGCCAGCAGCCGGGACAGTACCGGTGAAAAACTGTTTTTT. The encoded protein is CASSRDSTGEKLFF.

The chain uses TRBV29-1 and TRBJ2-5; possible D gene TRBD2, 5 bases. V was shortened by 4 bases and J by 2 bases, with 11 bases between the two germline ends. Germline values: CDR1 SQVTM, CDR2 ANQGSEA. The CDR3 runs to 13 residues. DNA for the CDR3: TGCAGCGTTGTTACCCGAGGGCAAGAGACCCAGTACTTC. Its protein is CSVVTRGQETQYF.

J is TRBJ2-2 and V is TRBV7-8; 9 bases line up with TRBD2. This CDR3 spans 15 amino acids. Per the germline V gene, CDR1 is SGHVS and CDR2 is FQNEAQ. The V gene end was trimmed by 2 bases and the J gene end by 7 bases; junction bases not matched to a gene: 5. CDR3 sequence reads: CASSLKRGVDGELFF. CDR3 in DNA: TGTGCCAGCAGCTTAAAGCGGGGGGTTGACGGGGAGCTGTTTTTT. Supplemented by reference TRBV7-8 and TRBJ2-2, the full variable domain reads GAGVSQSPRYKVAKRGQDVALRCDPISGHVSLFWYQQALGQGPEFLTYFQNEAQLDKSGLPSDRFFAERPEGSVSTLKIQRTQQEDSAVYLCASSLKRGVDGELFFGEGSRLTVL.

The CDR3 DNA sequence: TGTGCCAGCGCCGACAGGGGGCCCCACTATGGCTACACCTTC. Translated, it gives CASADRGPHYGYTF. This chain connects TRBV27 to TRBJ1-2; 10 positions agree with TRBD1. With 8 bases clipped from V and 3 bases from J, the junction kept 6 bases outside the gene matches. CDR1 is MNHEY, CDR2 SMNVEV, per germline (reference sequence). The CDR3 length is 14 residues.

The rearrangement uses TRBV5-4 and TRBJ2-1, with 15 bases lining up with TRBD2. The CDR3 consists of 16 residues. V trimming: 3 bases; J trimming: 9 bases; junction bases outside the gene matches: 7. Per germline, CDR1 SGHNT and CDR2 YYREEE (reference sequence). The CDR3 region is CASSWRTSGRAREQFF. In DNA, the CDR3 is TGTGCCAGCAGCTGGCGGACTAGCGGGAGGGCGCGTGAGCAGTTCTTC.

This chain uses TRBV19 with TRBJ1-2, with D perhaps matching TRBD1 (5 bases). The CDR3 extends over 15 amino acids. The ends were cut back, 4 bases at V and 4 bases at J, with 16 bases in the middle. In germline, CDR1 is LNHDA, CDR2 SQIVND (reference sequence). CDR3 in amino acids: CASSKDRTHPYGYTF. In DNA form, the CDR3 reads TGTGCCAGTAGTAAAGACAGAACCCACCCCTATGGCTACACCTTC.

The chain recombines TRBV5-1 with TRBJ2-3, with a tentative D call TRBD2 (7 bases). This CDR3 spans 16 amino acids. In germline, CDR1 is SGHRS, CDR2 YFSETQ. Trimming stripped 0 bases from V and 1 base from J, with 12 bases between. The DNA of the CDR3 is TGCGCCAGCAGCTTGGGCGGGGGCGTTGGCACAGATACGCAGTATTTT. This gives the protein CASSLGGGVGTDTQYF.

The genes are TRBV10-1 and TRBJ2-1; possibly TRBD1 for D (5 bases). Germline loops: CDR1 WNHNN, CDR2 SYGVQD (reference sequence). CDR3 length: 13 amino acids. Between the trimmed V and J ends, which lost 8 bases and 6 bases, there was a span of 14 bases. CDR3 residues: CASGETEPNEQFF. Here the CDR3 DNA reads TGCGCCAGCGGAGAGACAGAGCCCAATGAGCAGTTCTTC.

This sequence joins TRBV5-1 and TRBJ1-5; unclear D gene. Trimming left V 4 bases short and J 3 bases short, with 8 bases between. This CDR3 region has 13 residues. Germline V lookup: CDR1 SGHRS, CDR2 YFSETQ. CDR3: CASSAGNNQPQHF. CDR3 sequence (DNA): TGCGCCAGCAGCGCCGGGAACAATCAGCCCCAGCATTTT.